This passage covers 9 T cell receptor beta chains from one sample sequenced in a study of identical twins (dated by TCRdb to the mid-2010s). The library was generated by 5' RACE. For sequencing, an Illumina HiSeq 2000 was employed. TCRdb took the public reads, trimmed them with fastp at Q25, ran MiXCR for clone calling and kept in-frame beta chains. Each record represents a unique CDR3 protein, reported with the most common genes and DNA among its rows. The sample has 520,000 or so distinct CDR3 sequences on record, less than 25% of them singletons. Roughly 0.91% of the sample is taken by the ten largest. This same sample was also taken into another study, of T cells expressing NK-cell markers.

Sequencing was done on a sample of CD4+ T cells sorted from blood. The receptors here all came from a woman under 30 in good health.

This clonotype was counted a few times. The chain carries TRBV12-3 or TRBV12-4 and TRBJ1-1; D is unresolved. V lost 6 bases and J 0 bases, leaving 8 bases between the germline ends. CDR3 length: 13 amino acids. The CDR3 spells CASRIAVNTEAFF. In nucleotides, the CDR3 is TGTGCCAGCAGGATTGCGGTGAACACTGAAGCTTTCTTT.

CDR3 in DNA: TGTGCCAGCAGCAGGCAACAGGGGAATACTGAAGCTTTCTTT. Residues: CASSRQQGNTEAFF. The chain carries TRBV7-9 and TRBJ1-1, with 7 positions matching TRBD1. This CDR3 comprises 14 residues. The germline CDR1 and CDR2 sequences are SEHNR and FQNEAQ (reference sequence). Unmatched junction bases numbered 8, after V lost 5 bases and J lost 5 bases.

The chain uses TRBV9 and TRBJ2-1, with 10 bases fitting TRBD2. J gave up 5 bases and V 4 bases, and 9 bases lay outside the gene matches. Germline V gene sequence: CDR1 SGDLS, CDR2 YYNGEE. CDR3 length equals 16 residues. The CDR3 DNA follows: TGTGCCAGCAGCCCCCGGGGAGCGGGAGGGCACAATGAGCAGTTCTTC. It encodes CASSPRGAGGHNEQFF.

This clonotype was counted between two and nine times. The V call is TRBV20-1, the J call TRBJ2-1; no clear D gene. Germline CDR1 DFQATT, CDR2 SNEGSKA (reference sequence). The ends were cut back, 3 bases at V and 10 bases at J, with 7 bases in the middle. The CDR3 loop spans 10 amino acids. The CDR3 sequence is CSARAREQFF. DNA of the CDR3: TGCAGTGCTAGGGCGCGGGAGCAGTTCTTC.

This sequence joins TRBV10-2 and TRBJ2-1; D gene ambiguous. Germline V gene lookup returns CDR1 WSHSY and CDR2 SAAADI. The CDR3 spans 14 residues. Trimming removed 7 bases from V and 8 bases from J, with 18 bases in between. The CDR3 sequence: CASTKASRADEQFF. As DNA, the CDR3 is TGCGCCAGCACCAAGGCTAGTAGAGCCGATGAGCAGTTCTTC.

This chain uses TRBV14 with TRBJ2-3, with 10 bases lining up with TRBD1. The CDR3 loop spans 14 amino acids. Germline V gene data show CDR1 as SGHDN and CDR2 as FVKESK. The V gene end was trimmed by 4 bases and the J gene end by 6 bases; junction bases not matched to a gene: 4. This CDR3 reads CASSRVGQGDTQYF. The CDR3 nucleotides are TGTGCCAGCAGCCGAGTGGGACAGGGGGATACGCAGTATTTT.

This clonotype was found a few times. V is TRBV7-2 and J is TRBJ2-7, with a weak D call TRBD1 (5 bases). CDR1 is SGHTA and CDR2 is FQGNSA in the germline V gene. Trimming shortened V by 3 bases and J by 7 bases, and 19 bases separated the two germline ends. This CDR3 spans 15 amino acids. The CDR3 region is CASSLALVGAREQYF. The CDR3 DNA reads TGTGCCAGCAGCTTGGCATTGGTAGGGGCGAGGGAGCAGTACTTC.

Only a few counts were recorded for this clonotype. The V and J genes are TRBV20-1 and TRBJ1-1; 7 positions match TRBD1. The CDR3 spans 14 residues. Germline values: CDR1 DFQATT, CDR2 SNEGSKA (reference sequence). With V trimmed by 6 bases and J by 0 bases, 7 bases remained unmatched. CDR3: CSANRGQMNTEAFF. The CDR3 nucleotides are TGCAGTGCCAATAGGGGACAGATGAACACTGAAGCTTTCTTT.

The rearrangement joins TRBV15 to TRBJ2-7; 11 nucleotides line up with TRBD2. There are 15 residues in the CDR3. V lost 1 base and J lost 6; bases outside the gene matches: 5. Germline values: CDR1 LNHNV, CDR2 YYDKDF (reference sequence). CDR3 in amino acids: CATSRVLAGGSEQYF. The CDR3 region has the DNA TGTGCCACCAGCAGAGTCCTAGCGGGAGGCAGCGAGCAGTACTTC.